The sequence of this TCR beta chain was determined in a study of patients and donors after allogeneic stem cell transplantation. MiXCR, applied by TCRdb to the RT-PCR reads, yields one record per CDR3 protein. The sample includes 150,000 to 250,000 distinct CDR3 sequences, roughly two fifths of them seen just once. From germline, CDR1 is KGHDR and CDR2 SFDVKD. V shed 2 bases and J 4 bases; nucleotides not matched to a gene: 3. The CDR3 has 16 residues. This receptor was taken from a human donor who was either an allogeneic HSCT recipient or a stem cell or donor lymphocyte infusion donor (not recorded which). It is not recorded whose cells these are; they may come from a transplant donor. Sample: blood, either unsorted or a sorted T cell fraction (not recorded which). The V call is TRBV24-1, the J call TRBJ2-6, with 8 bases fitting TRBD1. CDR3 bases: TGTGCCACCAGTGATTGGACAGGGACCGGGGCCAACGTCCTGACTTTC. Amino acids: CATSDWTGTGANVLTF.